This T cell receptor beta chain was sequenced for a study of shared clonotypes between healthy human individuals. Whole-study results and caveats: It was expected that sequencing depth would affect clonotype sharing among donors.

Sequencing was performed on unsorted PBMC DNA using ten immunoSEQ deep assay plates. Authors' analysis steps: With immunoSEQ giving junction-only sequences and no quality scores, filtering differed. Here immunoSEQ multiplex PCR was the method, and the copy in TCRdb shows in-frame clones only, minus some. V, J and clone size were drawn from that table, and D and trimming were deduced from the DNA. The profile shows about 510,000 clones, more than 65% of them singletons. Comment on this clone: What it recognizes is unknown.

With 2 bases clipped from V and 14 bases from J, the junction kept 6 bases outside the gene matches. There are 12 residues in the CDR3. Germline CDR1 reads MNHEY; CDR2 reads SMNVEV (reference sequence). Input material: PBMCs. The receptor's source is a woman aged 40 to 50 in good health. Some clones in this sample may be carry-over from other donors' samples. The chain couples TRBV27 to TRBJ1-1; 9 bases map to TRBD1. CDR3 loop: CASSLRGQGWFF. CDR3 nucleotides: TGTGCCAGCAGTTTAAGGGGACAGGGATGGTTCTTT.